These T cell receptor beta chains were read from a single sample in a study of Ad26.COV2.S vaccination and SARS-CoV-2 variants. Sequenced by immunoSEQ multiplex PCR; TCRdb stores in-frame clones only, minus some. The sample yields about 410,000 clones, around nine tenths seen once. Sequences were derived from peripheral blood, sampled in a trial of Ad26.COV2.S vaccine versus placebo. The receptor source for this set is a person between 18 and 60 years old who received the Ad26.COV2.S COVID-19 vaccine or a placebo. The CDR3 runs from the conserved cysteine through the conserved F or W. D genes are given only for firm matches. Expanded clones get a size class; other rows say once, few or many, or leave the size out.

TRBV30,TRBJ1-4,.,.,TGTGCCTGCAACAGGGCATCTAATGAAAAACTGTTTTTT,CACNRASNEKLFF
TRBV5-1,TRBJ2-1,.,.,TGCGCCAGCAGCTTGGCCCCGGGCTCCCCCTACAATGAGCAGTTCTTC,CASSLAPGSPYNEQFF
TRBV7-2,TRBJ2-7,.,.,TGTGCCAGCAGCCCCTGGCCCCGACCCCCGTACGAGCAGTACTTC,CASSPWPRPPYEQYF
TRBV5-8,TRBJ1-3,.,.,TGTGCCAGCAGCACCAACACCGTCTCTGGAAACACCATATATTTT,CASSTNTVSGNTIYF
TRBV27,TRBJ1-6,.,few,TGTGCCAGCAGTTGGACGGGAAGCTCCTATAATTCACCCCTCCACTTT,CASSWTGSSYNSPLHF
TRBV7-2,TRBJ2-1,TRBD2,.,TGTGCCAGCAGCTCACTAGCGGGAGGGCCCGCTGAGCAGTTCTTC,CASSSLAGGPAEQFF
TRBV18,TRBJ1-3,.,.,TGTGCCAGCTCACCTAGGGCGGGCTCTGGAAACACCATATATTTT,CASSPRAGSGNTIYF
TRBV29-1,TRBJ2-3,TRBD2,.,TGCAGCGTTGAAGTCGCGGGAGTCTACACAGATACGCAGTATTTT,CSVEVAGVYTDTQYF
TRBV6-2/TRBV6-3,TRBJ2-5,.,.,TGTGCCAGCAGTCCCGGTAGGATGGGCCAAGAGACCCAGTACTTC,CASSPGRMGQETQYF
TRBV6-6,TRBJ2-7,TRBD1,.,TGTGCCAGCAGTCGAATGACAGGGGCGGACTACGAGCAGTACTTC,CASSRMTGADYEQYF
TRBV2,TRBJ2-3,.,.,TGTGCCAGCAGTGAGGACTACACAGATACGCAGTATTTT,CASSEDYTDTQYF
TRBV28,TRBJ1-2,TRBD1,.,TGTGCCAGCAGGGAGACAGGGAGGGGAAACTATGGCTACACCTTC,CASRETGRGNYGYTF
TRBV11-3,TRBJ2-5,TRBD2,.,TGTGCCAGCAGCCCCCAGGGGACTAGCGGGAGGTGGGAGACCCAGTACTTC,CASSPQGTSGRWETQYF
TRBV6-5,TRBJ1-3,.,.,TGTGCCAGCAGTCACCTTTTGAGGAAGGGAAACACCATATATTTT,CASSHLLRKGNTIYF
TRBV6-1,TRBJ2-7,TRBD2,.,TGTGCCAGCAGTGAAGTAGAGCGGGAGGGCCTCGAGCAGTACTTC,CASSEVEREGLEQYF
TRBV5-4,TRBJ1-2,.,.,TGTGCCAGCAGCACTACAGGGAACTATGGCTACACCTTC,CASSTTGNYGYTF
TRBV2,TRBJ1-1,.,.,TGTGCCAGCGGCACCACTGAAGCTTTCTTT,CASGTTEAFF
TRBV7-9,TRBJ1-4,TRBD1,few,TGTGCCAGCAGCTTAGGGACAGGGGAAAATGAAAAACTGTTTTTT,CASSLGTGENEKLFF
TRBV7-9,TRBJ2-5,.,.,TGTGCCAGCAGCTTAGATCGGTCCTACTTGGAGACCCAGTACTTC,CASSLDRSYLETQYF
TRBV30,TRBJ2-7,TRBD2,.,TGTGCCTGGCATCCGGGACTAGCGGTCTACGAGCAGTACTTC,CAWHPGLAVYEQYF
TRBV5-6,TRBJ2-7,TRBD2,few,TGTGCCAGCAGCTTGGTAGCGGGAGGACCGGGGGAGCAGTACTTC,CASSLVAGGPGEQYF
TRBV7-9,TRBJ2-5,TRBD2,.,TGTGCCAGCAGCCCTAGCGGGACTAGCGAAGAGACCCAGTACTTC,CASSPSGTSEETQYF
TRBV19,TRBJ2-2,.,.,TGTGCCAGTAGTATGCCTTGGGGGGTGCCGAACACCGGGGAGCTGTTTTTT,CASSMPWGVPNTGELFF
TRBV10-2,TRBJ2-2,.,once,TGCGCCAGCAGTGAGGGAGGGGAGCTGTTTTTT,CASSEGGELFF
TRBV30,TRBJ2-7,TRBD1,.,TGTGCCTGGAGTGGGTTTGTGGCAGGGGGCGGATACTACGAGCAGTACTTC,CAWSGFVAGGGYYEQYF
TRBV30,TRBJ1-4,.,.,TGTGCCTGGATGGGGGGGCGGTTTGAAAAACTGTTTTTT,CAWMGGRFEKLFF
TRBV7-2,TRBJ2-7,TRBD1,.,TGTGCCAGCAGCTGGACAGGGGTCTCCGAGCAGTACTTC,CASSWTGVSEQYF
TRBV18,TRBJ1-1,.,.,TGTGCCAGCTCACGGGCAGTTCCGAGGACTGAAGCTTTCTTT,CASSRAVPRTEAFF
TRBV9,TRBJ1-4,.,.,TGTGCCAGCAGCGGCCCAGGGGCCCGTAATGAAAAACTGTTTTTT,CASSGPGARNEKLFF
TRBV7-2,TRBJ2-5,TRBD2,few,TGTGCCAGCAGCTTAGTAGGGACTAGCGGGGGGCAGGGGACCCAGTACTTC,CASSLVGTSGGQGTQYF
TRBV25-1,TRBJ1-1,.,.,TGTGCCAGCAGTAAGACGGTGGGATTTGGGTCTGAAGCTTTCTTT,CASSKTVGFGSEAFF
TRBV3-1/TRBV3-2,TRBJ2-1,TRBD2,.,TGTGCCAGCAGCCGAACCCGAGCGGGGGCGACCTACAATGAGCAGTTCTTC,CASSRTRAGATYNEQFF
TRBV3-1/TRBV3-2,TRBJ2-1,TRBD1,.,TGTGCCAGCAGCCAAGAAGGGACAGCTTACAGCTCCTACAATGAGCAGTTCTTC,CASSQEGTAYSSYNEQFF
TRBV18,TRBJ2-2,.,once,TGTGCCAGCTCGTCGACCCGCACGGGGGCGAAGAACACCGGGGAGCTGTTTTTT,CASSSTRTGAKNTGELFF
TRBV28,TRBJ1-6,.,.,TGTGCCAGCAGTTTGGGTAATTCACCCCTCCACTTT,CASSLGNSPLHF
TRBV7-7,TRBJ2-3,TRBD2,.,TGTGCCAGCAGCCTACTAGCGGGAGGGCAAACAGATACGCAGTATTTT,CASSLLAGGQTDTQYF
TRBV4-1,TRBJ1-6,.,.,TGCGCCAGCAAGGAGGGCCCCCCGGGAAATTCACCCCTCCACTTT,CASKEGPPGNSPLHF
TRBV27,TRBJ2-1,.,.,TGTGCCAGCAGTTCTCACGCTTCAGCCCGCAATGAGCAGTTCTTC,CASSSHASARNEQFF
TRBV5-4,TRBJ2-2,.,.,TGTGCCAGCAGCGACGGACTAATCGGGGAGCTGTTTTTT,CASSDGLIGELFF
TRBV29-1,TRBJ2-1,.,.,TGCAGCGTTGTAAGTTACAATGAGCAGTTCTTC,CSVVSYNEQFF